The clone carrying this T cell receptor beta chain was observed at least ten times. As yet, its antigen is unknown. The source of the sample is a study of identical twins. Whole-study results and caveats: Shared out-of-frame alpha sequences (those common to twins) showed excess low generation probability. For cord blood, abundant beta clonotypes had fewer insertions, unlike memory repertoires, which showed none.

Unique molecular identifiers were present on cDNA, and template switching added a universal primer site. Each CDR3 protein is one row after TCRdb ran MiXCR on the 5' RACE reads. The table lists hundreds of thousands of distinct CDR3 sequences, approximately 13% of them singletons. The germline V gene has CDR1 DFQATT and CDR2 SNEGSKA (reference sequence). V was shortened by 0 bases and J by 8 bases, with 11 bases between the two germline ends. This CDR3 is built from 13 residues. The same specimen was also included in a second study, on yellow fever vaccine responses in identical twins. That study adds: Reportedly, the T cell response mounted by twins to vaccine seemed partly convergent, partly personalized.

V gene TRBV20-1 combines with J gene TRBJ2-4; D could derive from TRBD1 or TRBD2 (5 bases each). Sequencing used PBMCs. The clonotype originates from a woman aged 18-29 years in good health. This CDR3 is CSAREGWGHIQYF. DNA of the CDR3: TGCAGTGCTAGAGAGGGGTGGGGACACATTCAGTACTTC.